This TCR beta chain came from a study of shared clonotypes between healthy human individuals (dated by TCRdb to about 2020). With respect to the entire study: The cohort comprised two women and three men aged 18 to 49 years. Blood TCR repertoires of 5 or 6 healthy adults were deeply sequenced to estimate repertoire size and the extent of clonotype sharing between individuals. Different laboratories and diverse techniques were used to prepare libraries and sequence TCR repertoires, to increase sequencing depth and limit assay-specific biases. For each donor, three plates each were used for CD4 naive and CD4 memory, two plates were used for CD8 naive, and one plate was used for CD8 memory. Leukapheresis yielded between about 0.85 and 9 billion PBMCs per donor. What the research found in general, with its limitations: Compared with non-shared clonotypes, the clonotypes found in all four sorted-subset donors had higher generation probabilities. Larger estimated clonotype richness was generally found for naive subsets than for memory subsets. Sharing across a few donors was observed for about 5% of naive CD4, 3.5% of naive CD8, 2% to 2.5% of memory CD4, and around 0.42% of memory CD8 clonotypes. Even with the large sequencing depth, rarefaction of the sorted-subset datasets indicated that sequencing was incomplete. Because the study included only a small number of donors, the genetic and exposure-history diversity represented was limited. Pairwise subsampling led to the expectation that sequencing depth would affect the degree of clonotype sharing among donors. Only blood was sampled, and tissue TCR repertoires likely differ from those in blood.

Including cysteine and phenylalanine, the CDR3 has 14 amino acids. Of the read, only the CDR3 DNA is kept; its 42 bases are in frame from base 1. As encoded in the germline V gene, CDR1 is MNHNS while CDR2 is SASEGT. Trimming removed 7 bases from V and 7 bases from J, leaving 17 bases between the germline ends. The donors were healthy, HIV-negative adults who had no recently reported acute infections or vaccinations. Every donor was a Caucasian adult living in Nashville, Tennessee, USA. Magnetic negative selection was used to enrich CD4+ T cells, after which naive cells were positively selected on CD45RA and the negative fraction became the memory subset. After blood collection by leukapheresis, PBMCs were isolated using Ficoll-Histopaque density gradient centrifugation and then cryopreserved in the vapor phase of liquid nitrogen. Analytical flow cytometry was used to check the purity and quantity of every magnetically sorted T cell population. Each sorted fraction had its genomic DNA isolated and then quantified by UV absorbance on a Nanodrop 2000c.

As concerns this clone: Which antigen it targets is not known. No base qualities exist here, and no much larger clone lies one base off it.

Using the deep immunoSEQ assay, TCR CDR3 regions were amplified from genomic DNA by multiplex PCR. Genomic DNA extracted from each cell subset was distributed evenly over all wells of several immunoSEQ 96-well plates, and each plate served as one replicate. For sorted subsets, each replicate PCR was loaded with 200 to 250 ng genomic DNA, equivalent to 30,000 or so T cell genomes. Purified libraries were measured with a Qubit 3.0 fluorometer, size-checked on a Bioanalyzer 2100, and measured again with the KAPA Library Quantification kit. Each immunoSEQ 96-well plate was sequenced on its own single-read 150-cycle Illumina NextSeq 550 flow cell. In the authors' own workflow: Because only junctional sequences without quality scores were contained in the immunoSEQ output, filtering matching that applied to full-length reads could not be performed. To assign V/J genes and CDR3, sequences were annotated using PyIR, a Python wrapper for IgBLAST v1.9, with IMGT germline references. Reads were removed for weak V/J assignments (E-value above 1e-6), missing CDR3, stop codons, out-of-frame junctions, or ambiguous translated residues. V3J clonotypes were defined as sequences sharing an identical inferred V gene, J gene, and CDR3 amino acid sequence. The percentage overlap between two repertoires was calculated by dividing the number of shared unique clonotypes by the size of the smaller repertoire. Repertoire richness was assessed with RTK rarefaction, the Chao1 estimator, and Recon v2.1 estimates of unobserved clonotypes. Generation probabilities for all TCRbeta clonotypes obtained by the gDNA method from a handful of donors were computed using OLGA. The source is immuneACCESS, and TCRdb retained only in-frame sequences with V and J called. Part of the clones is not carried over; for the studies checked, unresolved V genes explain less than half of this, and the remainder is unexplained. V, J and clone size reflect that table, while D and trimming were determined from the DNA. The sample profile shows roughly 2.2 million clones; 80% to 95% of them were found once. The ten largest clones represent 0.35% to 0.45% of the sample.

The chain links TRBV6-1 with TRBJ1-5, with the D segment identity uncertain. The receptor comes from a man aged 18-30 years in good health. Some clones in this sample may be carry-over from other donors' samples. Sequenced input: naive CD4+ T cells from PBMCs. The cell subset or site label, as the study defines it: CD45RA+ positively selected. The encoded CDR3 is CASTTEGVWQPQHF. The DNA is TGTGCCAGCACCACGGAGGGAGTTTGGCAGCCCCAGCATTTT.